This section outlines one T cell receptor beta chain sequence together with its context. The sample originates from a study of response to subunit inactivated influenza vaccine. TCRdb called the RT-PCR reads again in MiXCR, with one record for every CDR3 protein. This sample carries about 800,000 distinct CDR3 sequences, roughly 20% of them seen once, and the ten largest clones take roughly a tenth. The CDR3 runs to 15 residues. Germline lookup yields CDR1 SQVTM and CDR2 ANQGSEA. V lost 2 bases to trimming and J lost 4 bases; unmatched junction nucleotides: 9. The chain carries TRBV29-1 and TRBJ2-7; TRBD1 matches at 9 bases. The material sequenced was PBMCs from blood, taken roughly 5 days after vaccination. The sequence derives from a man in his forties or fifties who received an inactivated influenza vaccine. The CDR3 DNA sequence: TGCAGCGTTGAATCCCTACCCGGGACAGGGTACGAGCAGTACTTC. Encoded protein: CSVESLPGTGYEQYF.